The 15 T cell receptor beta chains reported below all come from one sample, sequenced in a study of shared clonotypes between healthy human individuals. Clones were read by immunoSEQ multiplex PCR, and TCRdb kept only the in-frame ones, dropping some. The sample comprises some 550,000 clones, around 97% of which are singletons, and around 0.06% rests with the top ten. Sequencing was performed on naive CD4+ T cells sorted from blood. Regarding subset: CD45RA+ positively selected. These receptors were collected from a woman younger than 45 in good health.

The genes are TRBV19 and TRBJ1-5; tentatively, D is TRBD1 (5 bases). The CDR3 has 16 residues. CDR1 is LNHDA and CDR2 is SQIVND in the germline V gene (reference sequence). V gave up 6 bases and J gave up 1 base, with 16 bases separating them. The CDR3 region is CASSRPLGGSNQPQHF. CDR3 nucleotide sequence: TGTGCCAGTAGCCGACCTTTGGGGGGGAGCAATCAGCCCCAGCATTTT.

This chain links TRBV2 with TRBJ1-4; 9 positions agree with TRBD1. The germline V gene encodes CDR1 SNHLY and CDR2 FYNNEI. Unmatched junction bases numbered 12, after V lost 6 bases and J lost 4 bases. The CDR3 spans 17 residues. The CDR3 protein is CASSFGGTGGLNEKLFF. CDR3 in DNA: TGTGCCAGCAGCTTCGGCGGAACAGGGGGCCTTAATGAAAAACTGTTTTTT. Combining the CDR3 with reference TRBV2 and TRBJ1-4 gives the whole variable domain EPEVTQTPSHQVTQMGQEVILRCVPISNHLYFYWYRQILGQKVEFLVSFYNNEISEKSEIFDDQFSVERPDGSNFTLKIRSTKLEDSAMYFCASSFGGTGGLNEKLFFGSGTQLSVL.

CDR3 nucleotide sequence: TGTGCCAGCAGTTTGGCTGGGGGTAGCAATCAGCCCCAGCATTTT. This codes for CASSLAGGSNQPQHF. The chain employs TRBV28 and TRBJ1-5; tentatively, D is TRBD1 (5 bases). Germline lookup yields CDR1 MDHEN and CDR2 SYDVKM. This CDR3 region has 15 residues. The ends were cut back, 3 bases at V and 0 bases at J, with 9 bases in the middle.

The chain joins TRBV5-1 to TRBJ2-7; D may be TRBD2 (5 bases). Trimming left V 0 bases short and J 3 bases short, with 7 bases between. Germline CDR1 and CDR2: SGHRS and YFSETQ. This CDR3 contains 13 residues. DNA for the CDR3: TGCGCCAGCAGCTTGGAGGACTTCTACGAGCAGTACTTC. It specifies CASSLEDFYEQYF.

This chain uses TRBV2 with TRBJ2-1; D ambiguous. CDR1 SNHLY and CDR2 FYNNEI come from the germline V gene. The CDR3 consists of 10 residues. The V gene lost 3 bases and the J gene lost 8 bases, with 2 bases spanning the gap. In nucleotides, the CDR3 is TGTGCCAGCAGTGACTATGAGCAGTTCTTC. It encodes CASSDYEQFF.

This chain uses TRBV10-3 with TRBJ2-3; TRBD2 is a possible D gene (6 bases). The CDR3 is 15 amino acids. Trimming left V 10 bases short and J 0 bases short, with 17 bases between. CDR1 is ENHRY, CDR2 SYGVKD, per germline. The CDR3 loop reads CATSGAGPSTDTQYF. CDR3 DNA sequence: TGTGCCACCTCTGGCGCGGGACCCAGCACAGATACGCAGTATTTT.

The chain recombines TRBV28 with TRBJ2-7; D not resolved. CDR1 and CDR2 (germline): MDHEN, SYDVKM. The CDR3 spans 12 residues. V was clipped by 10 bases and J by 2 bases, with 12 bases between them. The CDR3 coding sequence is TGTGCCACCTCGGCGGCGGCCTACGAGCAGTACTTC. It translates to CATSAAAYEQYF.

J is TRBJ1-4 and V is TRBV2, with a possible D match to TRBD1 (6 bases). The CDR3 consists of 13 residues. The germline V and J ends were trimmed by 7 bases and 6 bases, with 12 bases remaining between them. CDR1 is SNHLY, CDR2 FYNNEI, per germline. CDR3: CASNQGIDEKLFF. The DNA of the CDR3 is TGTGCCAGCAACCAGGGGATCGATGAAAAACTGTTTTTT. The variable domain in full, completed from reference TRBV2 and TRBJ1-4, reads EPEVTQTPSHQVTQMGQEVILRCVPISNHLYFYWYRQILGQKVEFLVSFYNNEISEKSEIFDDQFSVERPDGSNFTLKIRSTKLEDSAMYFCASNQGIDEKLFFGSGTQLSVL.

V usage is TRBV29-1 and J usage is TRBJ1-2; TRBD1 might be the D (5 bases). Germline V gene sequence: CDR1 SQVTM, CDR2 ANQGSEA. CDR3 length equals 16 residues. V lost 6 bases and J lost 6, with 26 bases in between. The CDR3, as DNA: TGCAGCGTATCGCGGGGGACGGTTTCAGTTTCGGATGGCTACACCTTC. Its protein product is CSVSRGTVSVSDGYTF.

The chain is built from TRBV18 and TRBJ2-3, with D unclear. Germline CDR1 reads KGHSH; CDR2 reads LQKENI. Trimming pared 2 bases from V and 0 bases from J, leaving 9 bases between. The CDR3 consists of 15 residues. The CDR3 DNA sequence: TGTGCCAGCTCACCAGGGGATGCTAGCACAGATACGCAGTATTTT. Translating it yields CASSPGDASTDTQYF. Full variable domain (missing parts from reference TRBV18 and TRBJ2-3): NAGVMQNPRHLVRRRGQEARLRCSPMKGHSHVYWYRQLPEEGLKFMVYLQKENIIDESGMPKERFSAEFPKEGPSILRIQQVVRGDSAAYFCASSPGDASTDTQYFGPGTRLTVL.

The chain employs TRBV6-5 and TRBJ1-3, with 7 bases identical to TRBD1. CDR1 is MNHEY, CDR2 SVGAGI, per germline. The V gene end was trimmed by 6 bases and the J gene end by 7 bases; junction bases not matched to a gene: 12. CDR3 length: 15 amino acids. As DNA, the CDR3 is TGTGCCAGCAGGATGGACAGGATGCAGGGGAACACCATATATTTT. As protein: CASRMDRMQGNTIYF.

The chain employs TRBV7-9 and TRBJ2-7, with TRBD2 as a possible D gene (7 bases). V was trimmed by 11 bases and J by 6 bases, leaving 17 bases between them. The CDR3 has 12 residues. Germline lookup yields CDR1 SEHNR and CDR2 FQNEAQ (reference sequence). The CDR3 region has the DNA TGTGCCGGGGGGACTACAGGGTTCGAGCAGTACTTC. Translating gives CAGGTTGFEQYF.

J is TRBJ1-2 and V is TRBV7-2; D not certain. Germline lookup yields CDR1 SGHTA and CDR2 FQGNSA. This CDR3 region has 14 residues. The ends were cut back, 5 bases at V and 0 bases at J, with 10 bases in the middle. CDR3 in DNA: TGTGCCAGCAGCCCCACCCCTACTAACTATGGCTACACCTTC. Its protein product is CASSPTPTNYGYTF.

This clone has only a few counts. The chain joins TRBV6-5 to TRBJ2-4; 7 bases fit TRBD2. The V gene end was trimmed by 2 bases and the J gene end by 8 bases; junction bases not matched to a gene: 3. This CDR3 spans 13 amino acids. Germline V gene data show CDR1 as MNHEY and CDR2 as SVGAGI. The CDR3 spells CASSYGGSDIQYF. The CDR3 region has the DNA TGTGCCAGCAGTTACGGCGGGAGTGACATTCAGTACTTC.

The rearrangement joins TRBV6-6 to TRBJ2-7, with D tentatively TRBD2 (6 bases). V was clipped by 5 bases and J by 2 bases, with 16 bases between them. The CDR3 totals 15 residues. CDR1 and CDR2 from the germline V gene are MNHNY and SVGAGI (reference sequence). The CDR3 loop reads CASSDRRDGTYEQYF. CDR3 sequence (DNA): TGTGCCAGCAGTGACCGGAGGGACGGGACCTACGAGCAGTACTTC.